The 3 T cell receptor beta chains presented below share a single source sample, sequenced in a study of beta chain features in type 1 diabetes. Every isolated RNA sample was fully reverse transcribed, so sequencing captured expressed TCRB transcripts. Only in-frame clones appear in the TCRdb table, and some are missing; sequencing was by immunoSEQ multiplex PCR. In the table there are fewer than 350,000 clones, under 8.5% of which are singletons. What was sequenced was central memory CD4+ T cells from blood. These receptors were collected from a woman between 18 and 29 years old in good health.

This clone was detected only a few times. The V and J genes are TRBV4-1 and TRBJ2-2, with TRBD2 matching 10 bases. Trimming took 2 bases from V and 7 from J; bases not matched to a gene: 4. CDR3 length: 15 residues. Germline loops: CDR1 MGHRA, CDR2 YSYEKL. CDR3 in DNA: TGCGCCAGCAGCCAAACTAGCGGGATCGACGGGGAGCTGTTTTTT. It codes for CASSQTSGIDGELFF.

This clone occurred a few times. J is TRBJ1-2 and V is TRBV6-5; tentatively, D is TRBD1 (5 bases). This CDR3 is 14 amino acids long. The V end was cut by 0 bases, the J end by 4 bases, with 9 bases between. The V gene's germline CDR1 is MNHEY and CDR2 SVGAGI. The CDR3 bases are TGTGCCAGCAGTTACTCGCAGACAGCCTATGGCTACACCTTC. Amino acid sequence: CASSYSQTAYGYTF.

The chain uses TRBV5-6 and TRBJ2-1, with D uncertain. V was clipped by 7 bases and J by 8 bases, with 16 bases between them. This CDR3 contains 13 residues. CDR1 is SGHDT, CDR2 YYEEEE, per germline. The CDR3 loop reads CASHRPMGDEQFF. As DNA, the CDR3 is TGTGCCAGCCATAGACCGATGGGCGATGAGCAGTTCTTC.